The 6 T cell receptor beta chains below were found in one sample sequenced in a study of Ad26.COV2.S vaccination and SARS-CoV-2 variants. Using immunoSEQ multiplex PCR, the repertoire was profiled, and TCRdb retains in-frame clones only, with some absent. The table includes about 350,000 clones, about 85% detected once. Regarding treatment: approximately 18 received Ad26.COV2.S at low or high dose, single or two shots; about 5 received placebo; per-sample allocation not given. Collection of the samples took place on day 63 after the first injection of vaccine or placebo. The source was peripheral blood, collected in a trial of Ad26.COV2.S vaccine versus placebo. The receptor source for this set is a person aged 18-60 years who received the Ad26.COV2.S COVID-19 vaccine or a placebo.

This clone showed up just once. The rearrangement links TRBV30 to TRBJ1-5; 7 nucleotides match TRBD1. CDR3 length equals 15 residues. Trimming took 2 bases from V and 6 from J; bases not matched to a gene: 10. The germline V gene has CDR1 GTSNPN and CDR2 SVGIG (reference sequence). The CDR3 DNA reads as TGTGCCTGGAGTATAAAGACAGGGTCGGGTCAGCCCCAGCATTTT. Translated, it gives CAWSIKTGSGQPQHF.

This chain uses TRBV6-2 or TRBV6-3 with TRBJ2-7; either TRBD1 or TRBD2 may supply D (7 bases each). Germline V lookup: CDR1 MNHEY, CDR2 SVGEGT. This CDR3 contains 15 residues. Trimming took off 5 bases at V and 2 bases at J, with 16 bases between the two ends. In DNA, the CDR3 is TGTGCCAGCAGTAACTGGGAGGGGGCTACCTACGAGCAGTACTTC. It encodes CASSNWEGATYEQYF.

The gene calls are TRBV4-2 and TRBJ2-7; 10 positions agree with TRBD2. The CDR3 spans 15 residues. In germline, CDR1 is LGHNA, CDR2 YNFKEQ. V lost 1 base, J lost 6 bases, and 6 bases stayed unmatched. As DNA, the CDR3 is TGTGCCAGCAGCCAAGCACTAGCGGGGAGGAGCGAGCAGTACTTC. It specifies CASSQALAGRSEQYF.

CDR3: CACQSLNTEAFF. In DNA form, the CDR3 reads TGTGCCTGCCAGAGTTTGAACACTGAAGCTTTCTTT. This rearrangement joins TRBV30 to TRBJ1-1; D unresolved. The CDR3 spans 12 residues. Trimming cost V 6 bases and J 0 bases, with 8 bases left between them. The V gene's germline CDR1 is GTSNPN and CDR2 SVGIG (reference sequence). Combining the CDR3 with reference TRBV30 and TRBJ1-1 gives the whole variable domain SQTIHQWPATLVQPVGSPLSLECTVEGTSNPNLYWYRQAAGRGLQLLFYSVGIGQISSEVPQNLSASRPQDRQFILSSKKLLLSDSGFYLCACQSLNTEAFFGQGTRLTVV.

V and J are TRBV3-1 (or the pseudogene TRBV3-2) and TRBJ1-3; 8 bases are a match to TRBD1. In germline, CDR1 is LGHDT, CDR2 YNNKEL (reference sequence). Trimming removed 8 bases from V and 4 bases from J; junction bases left unmatched: 16. This CDR3 contains 17 residues. The CDR3 DNA sequence: TGTGCCAGCCACCCGGGACAGGTTTCAGGACCCGGAAACACCATATATTTT. Its protein is CASHPGQVSGPGNTIYF.

CDR3 loop: CASTRGGGAGETQYF. The DNA for the CDR3 is TGTGCCAGTACCCGAGGTGGGGGCGCGGGGGAGACCCAGTACTTC. The rearrangement links TRBV9 to TRBJ2-5; D is tentatively TRBD1 or TRBD2 (6 bases each). The length of the CDR3 is 15 residues. Germline lookup yields CDR1 SGDLS and CDR2 YYNGEE. Trimming left V 8 bases short and J 5 bases short, with 22 bases between.